The text below deals with one T cell receptor (beta chain). A read error may be the cause here, since a much bigger clone is one base away. Germline V gene data show CDR1 as LGHDT and CDR2 as YNNKEL (reference sequence). The CDR3 extends over 16 amino acids. This specimen belongs to a study of T cells in Graves' hyperthyroidism and ophthalmopathy. TCR beta CDR3 regions were amplified from RNA transcripts. First-round RT-PCR with HTBI primers amplified the TCR CDR3 region. Each CDR3 protein is one row after TCRdb ran MiXCR on the multiplex PCR reads. Of 600,000 to 850,000 distinct CDR3 sequences listed, about 17% are singletons. Newly diagnosed patients aged 18 to 65 had hyperthyroidism of under 2 months' duration. The diagnoses drew upon clinical symptoms, serum thyroxine and TRAb, thyroid ultrasound and orbital computed tomography.

The V gene is TRBV3-1, the J gene TRBJ2-3; 15 nucleotides agree with TRBD2. This receptor was obtained from a woman aged 45-60 years with Graves' hyperthyroidism that later progressed to Graves' ophthalmopathy. The specimen sequenced was blood. The CDR3 coding sequence is TGTGCCGGCAGCCGACGGACTAGCGGGGGGGCAGGTACGCAGTATTTT. Protein: CAGSRRTSGGAGTQYF.